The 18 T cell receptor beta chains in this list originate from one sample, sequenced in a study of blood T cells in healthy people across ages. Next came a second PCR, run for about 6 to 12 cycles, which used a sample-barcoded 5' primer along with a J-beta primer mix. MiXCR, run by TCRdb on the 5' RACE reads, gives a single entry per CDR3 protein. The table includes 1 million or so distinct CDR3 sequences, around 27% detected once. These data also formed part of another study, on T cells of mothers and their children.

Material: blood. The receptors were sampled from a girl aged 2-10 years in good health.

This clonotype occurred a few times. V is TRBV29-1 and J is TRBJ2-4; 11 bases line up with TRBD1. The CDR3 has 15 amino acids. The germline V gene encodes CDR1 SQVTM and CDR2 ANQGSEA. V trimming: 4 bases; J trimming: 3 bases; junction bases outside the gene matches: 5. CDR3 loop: CSVGGTGGFKNIQYF. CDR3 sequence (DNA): TGCAGCGTTGGGGGGACAGGGGGGTTCAAAAACATTCAGTACTTC.

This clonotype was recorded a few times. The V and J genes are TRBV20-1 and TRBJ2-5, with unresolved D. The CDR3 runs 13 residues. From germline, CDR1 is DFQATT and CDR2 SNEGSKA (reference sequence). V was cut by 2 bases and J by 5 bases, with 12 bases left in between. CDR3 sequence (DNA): TGCAGTGCTAGAATCCCACCTTGGGAGACCCAGTACTTC. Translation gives CSARIPPWETQYF.

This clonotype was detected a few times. This chain's CDR3 is CASSLRTTNYGYTF. The CDR3 DNA reads TGTGCCAGCAGTTTGAGGACGACTAACTATGGCTACACCTTC. This sequence joins TRBV12-3 or TRBV12-4 and TRBJ1-2; D ambiguous. The CDR3 is 14 residues long. V lost 3 bases to trimming and J lost 0 bases, with 8 bases between them.

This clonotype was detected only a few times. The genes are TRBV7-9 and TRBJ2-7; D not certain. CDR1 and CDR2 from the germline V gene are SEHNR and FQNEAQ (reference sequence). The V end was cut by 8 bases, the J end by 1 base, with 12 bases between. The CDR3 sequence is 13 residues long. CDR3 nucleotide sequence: TGTGCCAGCGCACCTCGGGCTTCCTACGAGCAGTACTTC. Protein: CASAPRASYEQYF.

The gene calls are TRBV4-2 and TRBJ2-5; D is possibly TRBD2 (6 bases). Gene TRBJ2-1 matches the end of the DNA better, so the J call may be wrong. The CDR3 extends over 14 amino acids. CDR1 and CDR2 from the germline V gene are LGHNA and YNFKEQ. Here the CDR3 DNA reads TGTGCCAGCAGCCAAGAACTAGCTTCCAATGAGCAGTTCTTC. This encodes CASSQELASNEQFF.

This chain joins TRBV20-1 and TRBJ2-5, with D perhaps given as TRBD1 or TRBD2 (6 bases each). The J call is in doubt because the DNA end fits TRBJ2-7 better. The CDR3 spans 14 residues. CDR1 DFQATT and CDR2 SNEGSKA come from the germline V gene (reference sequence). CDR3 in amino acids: CSARGGATTYEQYF. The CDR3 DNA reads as TGCAGTGCTAGAGGGGGGGCGACAACCTACGAGCAGTACTTC.

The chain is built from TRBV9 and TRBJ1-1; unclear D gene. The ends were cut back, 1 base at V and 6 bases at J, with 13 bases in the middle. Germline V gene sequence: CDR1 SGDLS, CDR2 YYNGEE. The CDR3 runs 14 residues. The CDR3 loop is CASSVMWGESEAFF. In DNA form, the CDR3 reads TGTGCCAGCAGCGTAATGTGGGGTGAGTCTGAAGCTTTCTTT.

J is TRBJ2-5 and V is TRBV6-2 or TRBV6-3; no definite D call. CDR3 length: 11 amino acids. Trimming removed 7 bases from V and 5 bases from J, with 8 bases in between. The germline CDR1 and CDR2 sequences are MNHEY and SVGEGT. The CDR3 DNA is TGTGCCAGCACTAAGAGGGAGACCCAGTACTTC. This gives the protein CASTKRETQYF.

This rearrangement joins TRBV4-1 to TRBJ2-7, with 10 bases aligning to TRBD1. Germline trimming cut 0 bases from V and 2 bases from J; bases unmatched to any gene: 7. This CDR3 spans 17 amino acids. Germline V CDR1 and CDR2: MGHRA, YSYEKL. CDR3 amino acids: CASSQEVGGQGTYEQYF. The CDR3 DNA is TGCGCCAGCAGCCAAGAGGTAGGGGGACAGGGGACCTACGAGCAGTACTTC.

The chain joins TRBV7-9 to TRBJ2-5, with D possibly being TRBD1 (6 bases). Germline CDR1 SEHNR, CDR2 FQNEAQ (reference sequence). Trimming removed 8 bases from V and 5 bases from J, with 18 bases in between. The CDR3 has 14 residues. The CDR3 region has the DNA TGTGCCAGCGGAACCTTTTCAGGGGAGGAGACCCAGTACTTC. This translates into CASGTFSGEETQYF.

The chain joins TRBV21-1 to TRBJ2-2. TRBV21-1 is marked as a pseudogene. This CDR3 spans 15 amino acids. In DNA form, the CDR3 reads TGTGCCAGCAGCAAAGGTGGCAGGAACACCGGGGAGCTGTTTTTT. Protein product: CASSKGGRNTGELFF.

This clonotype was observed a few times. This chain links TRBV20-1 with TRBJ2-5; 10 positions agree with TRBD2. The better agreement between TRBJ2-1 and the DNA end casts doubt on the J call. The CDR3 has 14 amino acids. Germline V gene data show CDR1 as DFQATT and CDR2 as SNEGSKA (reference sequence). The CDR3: CSVKRLAGYNEQFF. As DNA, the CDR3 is TGCAGTGTGAAGAGACTAGCGGGTTACAATGAGCAGTTCTTC.

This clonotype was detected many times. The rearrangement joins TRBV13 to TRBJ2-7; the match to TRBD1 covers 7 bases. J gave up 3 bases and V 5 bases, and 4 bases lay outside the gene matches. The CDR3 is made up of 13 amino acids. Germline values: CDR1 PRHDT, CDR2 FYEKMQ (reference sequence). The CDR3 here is CASSLGQHYEQYF. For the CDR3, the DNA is TGTGCCAGCAGCCTGGGACAGCACTACGAGCAGTACTTC.

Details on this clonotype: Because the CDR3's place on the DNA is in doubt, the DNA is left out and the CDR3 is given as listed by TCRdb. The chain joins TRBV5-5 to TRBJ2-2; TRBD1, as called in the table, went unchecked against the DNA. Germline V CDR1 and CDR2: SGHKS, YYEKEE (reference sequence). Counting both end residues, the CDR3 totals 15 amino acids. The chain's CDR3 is CASSEGHFGAGELFF.

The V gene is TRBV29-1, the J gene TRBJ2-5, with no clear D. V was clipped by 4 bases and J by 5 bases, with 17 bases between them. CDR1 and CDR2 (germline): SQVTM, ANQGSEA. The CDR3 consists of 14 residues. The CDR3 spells CSVGLRLTLETQYF. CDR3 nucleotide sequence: TGCAGCGTTGGATTACGTCTGACCTTGGAGACCCAGTACTTC.

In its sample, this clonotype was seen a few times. The CDR3 protein is CASSPHGTGGRDEKLFF. The CDR3 DNA is TGCGCCAGCAGCCCCCATGGGACAGGGGGCCGAGATGAAAAACTGTTTTTT. This chain links TRBV4-3 with TRBJ1-4; the match to TRBD1 covers 12 bases. With V trimmed by 4 bases and J by 6 bases, 9 bases remained unmatched. The CDR3 is made up of 17 amino acids. Looked up from germline, CDR1 is LGHNA and CDR2 is YSLEER.

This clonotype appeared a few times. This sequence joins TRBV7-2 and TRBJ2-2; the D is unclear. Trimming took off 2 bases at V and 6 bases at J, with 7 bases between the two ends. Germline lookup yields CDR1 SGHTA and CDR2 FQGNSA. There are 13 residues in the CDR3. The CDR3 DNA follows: TGTGCCAGCAGCTTAAGTTTTGCCGGGGAGCTGTTTTTT. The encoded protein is CASSLSFAGELFF.

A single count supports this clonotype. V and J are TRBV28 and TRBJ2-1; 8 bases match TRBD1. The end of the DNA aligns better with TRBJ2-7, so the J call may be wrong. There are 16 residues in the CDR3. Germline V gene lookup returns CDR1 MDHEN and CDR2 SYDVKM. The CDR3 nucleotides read TGTGCCAGCAGTGGCAGGGGGCAGGTGGAGGTCTCCGAGCAGTACTTC. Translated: CASSGRGQVEVSEQYF.